Each of the 7 T cell receptor delta chains below was sequenced from the same sample in a study of gamma-delta T cells after stem cell transplantation. TCRdb processed the RT-PCR reads again with the CATT caller. The sample lists about 1,100 delta-chain clones, about 9% occurring once. What was sequenced was gamma-delta T cells. These receptors originate from a human donor. It is not recorded whose cells these are; they may come from a transplant donor.

V is TRDV2 and J is TRDJ1, with 10 nucleotides matching TRDD3. V trimming: 3 bases; J trimming: 9 bases; junction bases outside the gene matches: 21. Germline lookup yields CDR1 GEAIGNYY and CDR2 EKD. The length of the CDR3 is 18 residues. Here the CDR3 DNA reads TGTGCCTGTGACCCGGTAGTACCGGGGGATACGCAATTTAATGAACTCATCTTT. It encodes CACDPVVPGDTQFNELIF.

Regarding this clone: The TCRdb protein, from a much larger clone, departs from this DNA's translation at residue 4, likely by read error; the protein shown derives from the DNA. This chain links TRDV2 with TRDJ3, with 9 bases that match TRDD3. J gave up 17 bases and V 5 bases, and 15 bases lay outside the gene matches. Germline lookup yields CDR1 GEAIGNYY and CDR2 EKD. The CDR3 covers 15 residues. CDR3 bases: TGTGCCTGTGGCGCTATACTGGGGGACCTAAAGAAGATGTTTTTC. Protein: CACGAILGDLKKMFF.

This clone is deemed medium-sized (0.01 to 0.1%). The CDR3 sequence: CAWEVGRTDKLIF. The CDR3 DNA is TGTGCCTGGGAGGTGGGGCGCACCGATAAACTCATCTTT. The chain links TRDV2 to TRDJ1; perhaps TRDD3 as D (5 bases). The germline V and J ends were trimmed by 7 bases and 1 base, with 12 bases remaining between them. Germline CDR1 reads GEAIGNYY; CDR2 reads EKD. The length of the CDR3 is 13 residues.

This clone came up a few times. This chain uses TRDV1 with TRDJ1; D is perhaps TRDD2 (5 bases). Germline lookup yields CDR1 TSWWSYY and CDR2 QGS. The CDR3 runs to 22 residues. The ends were cut back, 2 bases at V and 3 bases at J, with 34 bases in the middle. The CDR3 is CALGEDILAKWDPRLRSDKLIF. CDR3 coding DNA: TGTGCTCTTGGGGAAGATATCCTAGCTAAATGGGACCCCCGACTGAGGTCCGATAAACTCATCTTT.

Judged by abundance, this clone is large. This sample also contains other DNA sequences that code for the same CDR3. The gene calls are TRDV2 and TRDJ3; 12 nucleotides align to TRDD3. Losses at the gene ends were 0 bases for V and 0 bases for J; bases not matched to a gene: 5. CDR1 and CDR2 from the germline V gene are GEAIGNYY and EKD. The CDR3 loop spans 20 amino acids. The CDR3 coding sequence is TGTGCCTGTGACACCTTGCTGGGGGATACGAGCTCCTGGGACACCCGACAGATGTTTTTC. Translation gives CACDTLLGDTSSWDTRQMFF.

This clone was counted only a few times. TCRdb's protein, taken from a much larger clone, differs from this DNA's translation at residue 12, likely owing to a read error; the protein displayed comes from the DNA. V is TRDV2 and J is TRDJ1; D remains ambiguous. The CDR3 has 21 amino acids. The germline V gene encodes CDR1 GEAIGNYY and CDR2 EKD. V was shortened by 0 bases and J by 0 bases, with 28 bases between the two germline ends. In DNA, the CDR3 is TGTGCCTGTGACACCGCGTCCTCCCTCCATGGGAGTGCCATAAACACCGATAAACTCATCTTT. Its protein is CACDTASSLHGSAINTDKLIF.

The chain joins TRDV2 to TRDJ1; 13 bases align to TRDD3. The V and J ends lost 0 bases and 2 bases, in that order; junction bases with no gene match: 11. From germline, CDR1 is GEAIGNYY and CDR2 EKD. The CDR3 consists of 19 residues. The CDR3 nucleotides are TGTGCCTGTGACACCGTTCGTACTGGGGGATACGGAAAGACCGATAAACTCATCTTT. Protein: CACDTVRTGGYGKTDKLIF.